This T cell receptor (beta chain) was observed in a study of shared clonotypes between healthy human individuals. The donor population consisted of healthy HIV-negative adults with no recent acute infections or vaccinations. This CDR3 region has 19 residues. Genomic DNA per cell subset filled all wells of several immunoSEQ plates. Clones were sequenced by immunoSEQ multiplex PCR, and TCRdb holds only the in-frame ones, with some missing. The profile covers about 450,000 clones, with around 79% appearing a single time and less than 15% taken by the ten largest. Sequenced material: PBMCs. The clonotype was recovered from a woman in her thirties or forties in good health. Some clones in this sample may be carry-over from other donors' samples. The chain combines TRBV21-1 with TRBJ2-7; TRBD2, the table's D call, was not compared with the DNA. TRBV21-1 is given as a pseudogene. CDR3 DNA sequence: TGTGCCAGCAGCAAAGATGACAGGGCTGCTAGCGGGAGTGGCTACGAGCAGTACTTC. This sequence encodes CASSKDDRAASGSGYEQYF.